The source of this TCR beta chain is a study of blood T cell repertoires in COVID-19. TCRdb's table, derived via immunoSEQ multiplex PCR, lists solely in-frame clones and lacks some. Of about 480,000 clones listed, nearly 90% were seen once; the top ten hold 0.9%. The length of the CDR3 is 15 residues. Germline V CDR1 and CDR2: MDHEN, SYDVKM. V shed 8 bases and J shed 1 base, with 17 bases lying between them. The receptor was isolated from a young man with COVID-19, enrolled during active disease. The sequenced material came from peripheral blood. The chain joins TRBV28 to TRBJ2-5; TRBD2 is a possible D gene (6 bases). CDR3: CASRVGAGRQETQYF. The CDR3 DNA reads TGTGCCAGCCGGGTCGGCGCGGGACGCCAAGAGACCCAGTACTTC.